These 4 T cell receptor beta chains originate from one sample sequenced in a study of T cell responses to AZD1222 COVID-19 vaccine. The table came from immunoSEQ multiplex PCR; TCRdb's copy has only in-frame clones and leaves some out. The sample has around 150,000 clones; 92% are singletons. The sequencing used peripheral blood, collected on day 0 of MenACWY control vaccination. The receptors derive from an adult in good health.

This chain connects TRBV25-1 to TRBJ1-6; 8 bases fit TRBD1. Germline CDR1 is MGHDK and CDR2 is SYGVNS. The J segment lost 9 bases and the V segment lost 9 bases, leaving 16 bases of the junction unmatched. This CDR3 comprises 16 residues. The CDR3: CARETGENQGGSPLHF. The DNA for the CDR3 is TGTGCCAGGGAGACAGGGGAGAATCAGGGGGGTTCACCCCTCCACTTT.

This clone has just one count. The V gene is TRBV6-6, the J gene TRBJ2-7, with TRBD1 matching 8 bases. This CDR3 region has 16 residues. V lost 2 bases, J lost 6 bases, and 12 bases stayed unmatched. The V gene's germline CDR1 is MNHNY and CDR2 SVGAGI (reference sequence). This CDR3 reads CASSYTSGGGPGEQYF. The CDR3 coding sequence is TGTGCCAGCAGTTACACCTCAGGGGGCGGACCGGGCGAGCAGTACTTC.

For this clone: One end of the junction is discordant with germline, which a read error may explain. J is TRBJ1-2 and V is TRBV7-2; D remains ambiguous. This CDR3 has 13 residues. Per germline, CDR1 SGHTA and CDR2 FQGNSA. The CDR3 sequence: CASSLEANYGYTF. The CDR3 DNA is TGTGCCAGCAGTTTAGAGGCTAACTATGGCTACACCTTC.

The chain joins TRBV5-1 to TRBJ1-2; D gene unclear. V was trimmed by 0 bases and J by 2 bases, leaving 11 bases between them. CDR3 length: 15 residues. Germline CDR1 is SGHRS and CDR2 is YFSETQ. CDR3 amino acids: CASSLAPAGNYGYTF. The CDR3 DNA reads TGCGCCAGCAGCTTGGCCCCTGCGGGAAACTATGGCTACACCTTC. Drawing the rest from reference TRBV5-1 and TRBJ1-2, the complete variable domain is KAGVTQTPRYLIKTRGQQVTLSCSPISGHRSVSWYQQTPGQGLQFLFEYFSETQRNKGNFPGRFSGRQFSNSRSEMNVSTLELGDSALYLCASSLAPAGNYGYTFGSGTRLTVV.